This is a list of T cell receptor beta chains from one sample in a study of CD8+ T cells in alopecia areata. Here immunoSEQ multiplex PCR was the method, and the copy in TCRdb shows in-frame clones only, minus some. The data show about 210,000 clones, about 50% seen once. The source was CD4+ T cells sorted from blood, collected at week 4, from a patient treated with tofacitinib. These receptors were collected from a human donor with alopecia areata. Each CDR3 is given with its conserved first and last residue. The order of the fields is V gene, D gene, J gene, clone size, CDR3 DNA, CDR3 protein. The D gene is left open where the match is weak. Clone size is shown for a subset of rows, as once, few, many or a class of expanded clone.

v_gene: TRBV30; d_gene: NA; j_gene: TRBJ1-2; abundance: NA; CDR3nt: TGTGCCTGGAAACCAGACTATGGCTACACCTTC; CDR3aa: CAWKPDYGYTF
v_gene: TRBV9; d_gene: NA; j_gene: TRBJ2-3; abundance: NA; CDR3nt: TGTGCCAGCAGCGTACTGGGCACAGATACGCAGTATTTT; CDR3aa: CASSVLGTDTQYF
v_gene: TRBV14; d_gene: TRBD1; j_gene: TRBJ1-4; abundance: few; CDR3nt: TGTGCCAGCAGCCTGAGGACAGGGGGAGAAAAACTGTTTTTT; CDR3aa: CASSLRTGGEKLFF
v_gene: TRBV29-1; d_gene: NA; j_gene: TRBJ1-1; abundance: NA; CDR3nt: TGCAGCGTCCGAGGGCCAGGGTCCGGCACTGAAGCTTTCTTT; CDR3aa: CSVRGPGSGTEAFF
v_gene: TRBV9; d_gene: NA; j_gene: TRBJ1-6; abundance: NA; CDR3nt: TGTGCCAGCAGCGACGCAGGGGCCAATTCACCCCTCCACTTT; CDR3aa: CASSDAGANSPLHF
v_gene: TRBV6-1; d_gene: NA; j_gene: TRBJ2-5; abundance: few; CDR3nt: TGTGCCAGCAGCAGGGTTTTACAAGAGACCCAGTACTTC; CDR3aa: CASSRVLQETQYF
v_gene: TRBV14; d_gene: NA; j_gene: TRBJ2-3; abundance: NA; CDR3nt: TGTGCCAGCAGCATGGCGGGGAGCACAGATACGCAGTATTTT; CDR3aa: CASSMAGSTDTQYF
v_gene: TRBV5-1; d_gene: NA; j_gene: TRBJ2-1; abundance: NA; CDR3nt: TGCGCCAGCAGAGAGGGCTCCTACAATGAGCAGTTCTTC; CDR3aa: CASREGSYNEQFF
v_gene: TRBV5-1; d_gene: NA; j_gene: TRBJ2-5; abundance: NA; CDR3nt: TGCGCCAGCAGCTTGGAGGTACAAGAGACCCAGTACTTC; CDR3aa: CASSLEVQETQYF
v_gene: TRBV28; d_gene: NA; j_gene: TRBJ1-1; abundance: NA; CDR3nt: TGTGCCAGCAGGACGCCGGGACGTAACACTGAAGCTTTCTTT; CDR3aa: CASRTPGRNTEAFF
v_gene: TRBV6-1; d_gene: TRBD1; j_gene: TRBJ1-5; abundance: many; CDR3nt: TGTGCCAGCAGTTGGACAGGGGGTATTCAGCCCCAGCATTTT; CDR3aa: CASSWTGGIQPQHF
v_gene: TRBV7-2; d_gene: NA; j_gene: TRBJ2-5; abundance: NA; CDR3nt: TGTGCCAGCACCCCCGCAGGTCGCAGGGGTGGAGAGACCCAGTACTTC; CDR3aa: CASTPAGRRGGETQYF
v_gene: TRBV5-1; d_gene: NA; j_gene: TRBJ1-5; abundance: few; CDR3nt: TGCGCCAGCAGCTTGGGGACTGACAGTGTTTATCAGCCCCAGCATTTT; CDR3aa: CASSLGTDSVYQPQHF
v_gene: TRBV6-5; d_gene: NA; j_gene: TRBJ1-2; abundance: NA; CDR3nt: TGTGCCAGCAGGGGAGGGGGCTATGGCTACACCTTC; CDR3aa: CASRGGGYGYTF
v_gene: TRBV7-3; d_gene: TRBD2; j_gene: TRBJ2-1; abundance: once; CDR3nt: TGTGCCAGCAGCTCCGGGGGGGCTGTCTACAATGAGCAGTTCTTC; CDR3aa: CASSSGGAVYNEQFF
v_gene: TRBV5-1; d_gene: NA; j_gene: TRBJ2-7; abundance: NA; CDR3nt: TGCGCCAGCAGCTTGGCTGGAGACTCCTACGAGCAGTACTTC; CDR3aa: CASSLAGDSYEQYF
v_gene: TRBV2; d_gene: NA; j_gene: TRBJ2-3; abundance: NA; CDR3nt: TGTGCCAGCAGTGCGGGCACAGATACGCAGTATTTT; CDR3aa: CASSAGTDTQYF
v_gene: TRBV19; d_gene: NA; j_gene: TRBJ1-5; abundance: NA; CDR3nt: TGTGCCAGTTCCCTAATGGCAGGGCCAGCGCAGCCCCAGCATTTT; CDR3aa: CASSLMAGPAQPQHF
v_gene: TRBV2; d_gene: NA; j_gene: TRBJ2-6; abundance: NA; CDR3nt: TGTGCCAGCACCCGGGAGACTGGGGCCAACGTCCTGACTTTC; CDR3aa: CASTRETGANVLTF
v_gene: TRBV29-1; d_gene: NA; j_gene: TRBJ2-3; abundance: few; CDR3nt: TGCAGCGTTGATAACAGATTCACAGATACGCAGTATTTT; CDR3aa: CSVDNRFTDTQYF
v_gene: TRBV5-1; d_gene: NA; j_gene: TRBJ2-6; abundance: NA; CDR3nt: TGCGCCAGCAGCTTCTCGGGGCCCGGGGCCAACGTCCTGACTTTC; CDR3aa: CASSFSGPGANVLTF
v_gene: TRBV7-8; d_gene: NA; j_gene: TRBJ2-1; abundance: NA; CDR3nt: TGTGCCAGCAGCTTAGAAAATAGCGGTTACAATGAGCAGTTCTTC; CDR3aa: CASSLENSGYNEQFF
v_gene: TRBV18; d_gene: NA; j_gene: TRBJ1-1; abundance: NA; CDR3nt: TGTGCCAGCTCACCGGGCCCGGGTTTTGAAGCTTTCTTT; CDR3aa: CASSPGPGFEAFF
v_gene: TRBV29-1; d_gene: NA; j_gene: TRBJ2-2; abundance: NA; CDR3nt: TGCAGCGTTGACGAGGGGAACACCGGGGAGCTGTTTTTT; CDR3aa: CSVDEGNTGELFF
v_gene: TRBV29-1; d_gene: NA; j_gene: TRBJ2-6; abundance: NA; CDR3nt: TGCAGCGTTGGGGGCCTAGGGGCTGGGGCCAACGTCCTGACTTTC; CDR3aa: CSVGGLGAGANVLTF
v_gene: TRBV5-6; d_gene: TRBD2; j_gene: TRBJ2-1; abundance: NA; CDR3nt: TGTGCCAGCAGCGTACTAGCGGCGAACAATGAGCAGTTCTTC; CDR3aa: CASSVLAANNEQFF
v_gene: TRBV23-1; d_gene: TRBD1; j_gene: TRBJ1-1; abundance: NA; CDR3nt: TGCGCCAGCAGTCCCACCGGGACAGAGAACACTGAAGCTTTCTTT; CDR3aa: CASSPTGTENTEAFF
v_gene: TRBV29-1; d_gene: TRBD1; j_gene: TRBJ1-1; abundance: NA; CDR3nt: TGCAGCGTTGAAGGACAGGGATTTACTGAAGCTTTCTTT; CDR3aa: CSVEGQGFTEAFF
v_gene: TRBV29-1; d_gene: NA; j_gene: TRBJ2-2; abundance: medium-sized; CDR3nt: TGCAGTGGGACCCGGCTGGGCACCGGGGAGCTGTTTTTT; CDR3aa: CSGTRLGTGELFF
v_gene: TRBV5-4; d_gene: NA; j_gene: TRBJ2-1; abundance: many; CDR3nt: TGTGCCAGCAGCTTCCGGGACCGGAACTACCCTGAGCAGTTCTTC; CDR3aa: CASSFRDRNYPEQFF
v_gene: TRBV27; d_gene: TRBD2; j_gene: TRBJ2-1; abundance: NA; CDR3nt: TGTGCCAGCACTCCAAAGGGGACTAGCGGGAGTGAGCAGTTCTTC; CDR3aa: CASTPKGTSGSEQFF
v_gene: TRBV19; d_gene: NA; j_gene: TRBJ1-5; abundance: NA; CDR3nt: TGTGCCAGTAACGGCGGCAGGGAAAGTCAGCCCCAGCATTTT; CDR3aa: CASNGGRESQPQHF
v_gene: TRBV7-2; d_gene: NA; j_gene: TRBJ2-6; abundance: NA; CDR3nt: TGTGCCAGCAGCTTAGGCCCAGCGCTCTCTGGGGCCAACGTCCTGACTTTC; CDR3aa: CASSLGPALSGANVLTF
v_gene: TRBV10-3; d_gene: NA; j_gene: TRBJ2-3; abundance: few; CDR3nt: TGTGCCATCAGTAGGGCAGATACGCAGTATTTT; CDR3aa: CAISRADTQYF
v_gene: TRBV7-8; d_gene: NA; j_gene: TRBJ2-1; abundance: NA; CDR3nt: TGTGCCAGCATCCAACAGGGTGGGGGGGCCTACAATGAGCAGTTCTTC; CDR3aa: CASIQQGGGAYNEQFF
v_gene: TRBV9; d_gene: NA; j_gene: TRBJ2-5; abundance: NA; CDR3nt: TGTGCCAGCAGCTCCGACTCAGGGCAAGAGACCCAGTACTTC; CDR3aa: CASSSDSGQETQYF
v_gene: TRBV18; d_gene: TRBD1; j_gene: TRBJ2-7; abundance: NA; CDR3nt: TGTGCCAGCTCACCGGGACAGGGGAAAGAGTACTTC; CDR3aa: CASSPGQGKEYF
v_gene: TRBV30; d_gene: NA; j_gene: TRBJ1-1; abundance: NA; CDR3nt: TGTGCCTGGAGTGTTGAGGGAGGCACTGAAGCTTTCTTT; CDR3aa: CAWSVEGGTEAFF
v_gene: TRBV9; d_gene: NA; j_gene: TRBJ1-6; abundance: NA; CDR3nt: TGTGCCAGCAGTGCCGAGGGCCGACTTAATTCACCCCTCCACTTT; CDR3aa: CASSAEGRLNSPLHF
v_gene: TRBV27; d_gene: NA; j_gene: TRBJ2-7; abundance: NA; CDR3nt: TGTGCCAGCACCCTAAGGTACGAGCAGTACTTC; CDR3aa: CASTLRYEQYF
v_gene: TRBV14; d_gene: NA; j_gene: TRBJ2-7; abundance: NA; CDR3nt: TGTGCCAGCAGCCCCCCCGGGGGCTACGAGCAGTACTTC; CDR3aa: CASSPPGGYEQYF
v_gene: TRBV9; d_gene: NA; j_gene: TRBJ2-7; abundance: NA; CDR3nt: TGTGCCAGCAGCGTAGACGGAACCGCCTACGAGCAGTACTTC; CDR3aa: CASSVDGTAYEQYF
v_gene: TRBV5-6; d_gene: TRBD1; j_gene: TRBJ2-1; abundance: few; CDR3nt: TGTGCCAGCAGCTTTTTACGGGACAGGGTCGTCAATGAGCAGTTCTTC; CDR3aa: CASSFLRDRVVNEQFF
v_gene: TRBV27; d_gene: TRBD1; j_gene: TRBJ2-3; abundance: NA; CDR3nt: TGTGCCAGCAGTTACACCGGGACAGGGAGGCGGGATACGCAGTATTTT; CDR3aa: CASSYTGTGRRDTQYF
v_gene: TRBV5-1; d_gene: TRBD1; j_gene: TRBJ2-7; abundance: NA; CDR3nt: TGCGCCAGCAGCCCAAACGGACAGGGCCCCTACGAGCAGTACTTC; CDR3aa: CASSPNGQGPYEQYF
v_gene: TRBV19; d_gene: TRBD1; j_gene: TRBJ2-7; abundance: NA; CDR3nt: TGTGCCAGTAGCCCGGGACAGGTTTCCTACGAGCAGTACTTC; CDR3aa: CASSPGQVSYEQYF
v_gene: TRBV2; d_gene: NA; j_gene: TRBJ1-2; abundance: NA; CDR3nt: TGTGCCAGCAGTGGCCATTCCGGGACCGTTACCTTC; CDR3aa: CASSGHSGTVTF
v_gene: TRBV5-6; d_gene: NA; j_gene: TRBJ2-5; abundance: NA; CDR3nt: TGTGCCAGCAGCGCCTACCTCACAATCCAAGAGACCCAGTACTTC; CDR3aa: CASSAYLTIQETQYF
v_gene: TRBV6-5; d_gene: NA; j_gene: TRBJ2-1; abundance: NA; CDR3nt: TGTGCCAGCAAGGTCCGGGAGCTCAATGAGCAGTTCTTC; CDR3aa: CASKVRELNEQFF
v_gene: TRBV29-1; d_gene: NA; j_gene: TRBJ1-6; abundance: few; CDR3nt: TGCAGCGCTCGAGACGGGTTGGCGAATTCACCCCTCCACTTT; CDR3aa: CSARDGLANSPLHF
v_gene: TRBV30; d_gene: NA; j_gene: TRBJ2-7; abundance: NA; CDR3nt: TGTGCCTGGAAAGGAGGTTACGAGCAGTACTTC; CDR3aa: CAWKGGYEQYF